Listed here are 24 T cell receptor beta chains from one sample, sequenced in a study of Ad26.COV2.S vaccination and SARS-CoV-2 variants. Produced via immunoSEQ multiplex PCR; TCRdb's table is partial and in-frame only. The sample includes approximately 400,000 clones, about 80% of them seen just once. This sample's treatment: roughly 19 received Ad26.COV2.S at low or high dose, single or two shots; about 5 received placebo; per-sample allocation not given. Sampling was done on day 63 after the first vaccine or placebo injection. The sample consisted of peripheral blood, taken in a trial of Ad26.COV2.S vaccine versus placebo. The receptors shown here come from a person aged 18-60 years who received the Ad26.COV2.S COVID-19 vaccine or a placebo.

The V gene is TRBV4-1, the J gene TRBJ1-1; no reliable D call. CDR1 is MGHRA, CDR2 YSYEKL, per germline. Trimming stripped 1 base from V and 4 bases from J, with 10 bases between. The CDR3 is made up of 14 amino acids. The DNA of the CDR3 is TGCGCCAGCAGCCAAGGGCCTTTCAGCACTGAAGCTTTCTTT. Translated: CASSQGPFSTEAFF.

The rearrangement joins TRBV6-5 to TRBJ1-1; the D gene is possibly TRBD1 (5 bases). The CDR3 is 13 amino acids. The V and J ends lost 4 bases and 5 bases respectively, with 11 bases between them. From germline, CDR1 is MNHEY and CDR2 SVGAGI. The CDR3 nucleotides read TGTGCCAGCAGTTGGGGGAGGAGAACTGAAGCTTTCTTT. It specifies CASSWGRRTEAFF.

The V gene is TRBV7-2, the J gene TRBJ1-1, with 8 positions matching TRBD1. The CDR3 covers 17 residues. The V gene's germline CDR1 is SGHTA and CDR2 FQGNSA. Trimming removed 1 base from V and 4 bases from J; junction bases left unmatched: 11. The CDR3 reads CASSLGQGALGVTEAFF. The CDR3 nucleotides are TGTGCCAGCAGCTTAGGTCAGGGGGCGTTAGGGGTCACTGAAGCTTTCTTT.

J is TRBJ2-7 and V is TRBV29-1, with D tentatively TRBD1 or TRBD2 (5 bases each). CDR3 size: 11 residues. Germline lookup yields CDR1 SQVTM and CDR2 ANQGSEA. V lost 7 bases, J lost 0 bases, and 7 bases lay in between. The DNA of the CDR3 is TGCAGCGCCGGGACCTCCTACGAGCAGTACTTC. Its translation: CSAGTSYEQYF.

The V gene is TRBV5-5, the J gene TRBJ2-5, with D perhaps being TRBD1 or TRBD2 (5 bases each). CDR3 length equals 14 residues. Germline loops: CDR1 SGHKS, CDR2 YYEKEE (reference sequence). Trimming cost V 1 base and J 4 bases, with 11 bases left between them. This chain's CDR3 is CASSLSPGTETQYF. CDR3 coding DNA: TGTGCCAGCAGCTTGAGTCCGGGGACAGAGACCCAGTACTTC.

The V call is TRBV27, the J call TRBJ1-2; D possibly corresponds to TRBD1 (5 bases). This CDR3 contains 16 residues. CDR1 and CDR2 (germline): MNHEY, SMNVEV (reference sequence). V gave up 0 bases and J gave up 6 bases, with 17 bases separating them. Here the CDR3 reads CASSLSVAGGINGYTF. Written as DNA, the CDR3 is TGTGCCAGCAGTTTATCAGTTGCCGGGGGGATCAATGGCTACACCTTC.

The J gene is TRBJ1-5, the V gene TRBV20-1, with D unclear. The germline V and J ends were trimmed by 5 bases and 4 bases, with 6 bases remaining between them. CDR1 DFQATT and CDR2 SNEGSKA come from the germline V gene (reference sequence). This CDR3 is built from 11 residues. In nucleotides, the CDR3 is TGCAGTGCTGGGAGGAATCAGCCCCAGCATTTT. This translates into CSAGRNQPQHF.

This chain joins TRBV10-1 and TRBJ2-6; D assignment may be TRBD1 or TRBD2 (7 bases each). The CDR3 loop spans 18 amino acids. Trimming took off 0 bases at V and 5 bases at J, with 17 bases between the two ends. Germline lookup yields CDR1 WNHNN and CDR2 SYGVQD (reference sequence). The CDR3 region has the DNA TGCGCCAGCAGTGAGTCTGGCAGGGGGGGAATCTGGGCCAACGTCCTGACTTTC. It specifies CASSESGRGGIWANVLTF.

V and J are TRBV12-5 and TRBJ1-5; D is unresolved. Trimming stripped 5 bases from V and 6 bases from J, with 17 bases between. Germline V gives CDR1 LGHNT, CDR2 FRNRAP. There are 15 residues in the CDR3. DNA of the CDR3: TGTGCTAGTGGTCCCCCAGACGGGGTGCCTCAGCCCCAGCATTTT. It translates to CASGPPDGVPQPQHF. Full variable domain (rest looked up from reference TRBV12-5 and TRBJ1-5): DARVTQTPRHKVTEMGQEVTMRCQPILGHNTVFWYRQTMMQGLELLAYFRNRAPLDDSGMPKDRFSAEMPDATLATLKIQPSEPRDSAVYFCASGPPDGVPQPQHFGDGTRLSIL.

The rearrangement uses TRBV19 and TRBJ1-3; D not resolved. Germline V CDR1 and CDR2: LNHDA, SQIVND (reference sequence). The V gene lost 3 bases and the J gene lost 0 bases, with 6 bases spanning the gap. The CDR3 contains 14 residues. In nucleotides, the CDR3 is TGTGCCAGTAGTATTCACGGCTCTGGAAACACCATATATTTT. This sequence encodes CASSIHGSGNTIYF.

The J gene is TRBJ1-2, the V gene TRBV5-1; 7 nucleotides line up with TRBD1. Germline CDR1 reads SGHRS; CDR2 reads YFSETQ. V shed 4 bases, J shed 5 bases, and the junction held 8 bases outside the gene matches. CDR3 length: 14 residues. The chain's CDR3 is CASSPDRETYGYTF. The CDR3 nucleotides are TGCGCCAGCAGCCCCGACAGGGAAACTTATGGCTACACCTTC.

V gene TRBV29-1 combines with J gene TRBJ1-3; D uncertain. This CDR3 spans 13 amino acids. Germline CDR1 SQVTM, CDR2 ANQGSEA. Deletions cut 6 bases from V and 0 bases from J, with 9 bases between. CDR3 coding DNA: TGCAGCGTAAAGAACAGCTCTGGAAACACCATATATTTT. Amino acid sequence: CSVKNSSGNTIYF.

This chain connects TRBV7-9 to TRBJ1-2, with 8 positions matching TRBD1. The germline V gene encodes CDR1 SEHNR and CDR2 FQNEAQ (reference sequence). The J segment lost 4 bases and the V segment lost 1 base, leaving 8 bases of the junction unmatched. The CDR3 contains 16 residues. The CDR3 protein is CASSLGHRGTFYGYTF. Written as DNA, the CDR3 is TGTGCCAGCAGCTTAGGGCACAGGGGGACATTCTATGGCTACACCTTC.

In DNA form, the CDR3 reads TGTGCCAGCAGGGCACTTCGGGACGATAAGAACTACACCTTC. This translates into CASRALRDDKNYTF. The chain combines TRBV2 with TRBJ1-2, with a tentative D call TRBD1 (5 bases). This CDR3 spans 14 amino acids. Germline CDR1 SNHLY, CDR2 FYNNEI. The ends were cut back, 6 bases at V and 10 bases at J, with 21 bases in the middle.

The chain links TRBV13 to TRBJ2-1, with a tentative D call TRBD2 (6 bases). The CDR3 covers 16 residues. Germline lookup yields CDR1 PRHDT and CDR2 FYEKMQ (reference sequence). Trimming took off 2 bases at V and 8 bases at J, with 19 bases between the two ends. As DNA, the CDR3 is TGTGCCAGCAGCTTACGTATTGGCGGGATTTTAGATGAGCAGTTCTTC. This encodes CASSLRIGGILDEQFF.

The V call is TRBV5-6, the J call TRBJ1-2; 8 bases match TRBD1. V dropped 3 bases and J dropped 8; count of bases not matched to a gene: 6. Germline V gene sequence: CDR1 SGHDT, CDR2 YYEEEE. The CDR3 length is 13 residues. The CDR3: CASSYRDRNGYTF. The CDR3 coding sequence is TGTGCCAGCAGCTACCGGGACAGGAACGGCTACACCTTC.

The chain links TRBV7-9 to TRBJ2-3, with D possibly matching TRBD2 (8 bases). CDR3 length: 15 amino acids. Germline V gene lookup returns CDR1 SEHNR and CDR2 FQNEAQ (reference sequence). The V and J ends lost 5 bases and 5 bases respectively, with 17 bases between them. This chain's CDR3 is CASSPRGTSLDTQYF. The CDR3 bases are TGTGCCAGCAGCCCCAGGGGGACTAGTTTAGATACGCAGTATTTT.

This chain joins TRBV7-9 and TRBJ1-4, with D perhaps TRBD1 (5 bases). Germline assignment: CDR1 SEHNR and CDR2 FQNEAQ (reference sequence). The CDR3 loop spans 14 amino acids. Trimming stripped 4 bases from V and 4 bases from J, with 10 bases between. CDR3 DNA sequence: TGTGCCAGCAGCTCTCCGGGACGTAATGAAAAACTGTTTTTT. Translation gives CASSSPGRNEKLFF.

The chain combines TRBV7-9 with TRBJ1-2, with 8 bases that match TRBD1. The ends lost 5 bases at V and 7 bases at J; junction bases unmatched: 12. This CDR3 spans 15 amino acids. Germline V gene data show CDR1 as SEHNR and CDR2 as FQNEAQ (reference sequence). CDR3 region: CASSETGQGRIGYTF. CDR3 sequence (DNA): TGTGCCAGCAGCGAGACAGGACAGGGAAGGATTGGCTACACCTTC.

The chain has TRBV11-3 and TRBJ2-7, with D unresolved. V dropped 4 bases and J dropped 0 bases, with 13 bases sitting between them. Germline V gene data show CDR1 as SGHNT and CDR2 as YENEEA. The CDR3 sequence is 15 residues long. The CDR3, as DNA: TGTGCCAGCAGCTCGTACTGGGGAATCTCCTACGAGCAGTACTTC. As protein: CASSSYWGISYEQYF.

The genes are TRBV4-2 and TRBJ2-2; the D is unclear. The CDR3 has 16 residues. Trimming took off 1 base at V and 3 bases at J, with 12 bases between the two ends. Germline V CDR1 and CDR2: LGHNA, YNFKEQ. CDR3 sequence: CASSQVQGSHTGELFF. The CDR3, as DNA: TGTGCCAGCAGCCAAGTTCAAGGGTCCCACACCGGGGAGCTGTTTTTT.

The J gene is TRBJ2-1, the V gene TRBV9; 9 nucleotides align to TRBD2. The V segment lost 4 bases and the J segment 8 bases; nucleotides outside the gene matches: 10. Germline V gives CDR1 SGDLS, CDR2 YYNGEE. The CDR3 is 15 amino acids. The CDR3 protein is CASSHTAGGVDEQFF. CDR3 nucleotide sequence: TGTGCCAGCAGCCACACAGCGGGGGGAGTGGATGAGCAGTTCTTC.

The chain is built from TRBV7-9 and TRBJ1-1, with 8 positions matching TRBD1. In germline, CDR1 is SEHNR, CDR2 FQNEAQ (reference sequence). There are 15 residues in the CDR3. Trimming at V came to 1 base and at J to 4 bases, leaving 5 bases not matched to a gene. The CDR3 loop is CASSLGTGTSTEAFF. The CDR3 DNA follows: TGTGCCAGCAGCTTAGGGACAGGGACGAGCACTGAAGCTTTCTTT.

CDR3 in DNA: TGTGCCAGCAGCTTCGTTCAGGGGGATACGCAGTATTTT. The encoded protein is CASSFVQGDTQYF. The V and J genes are TRBV5-4 and TRBJ2-3; tentative D call: TRBD1 (6 bases). Germline lookup yields CDR1 SGHNT and CDR2 YYREEE (reference sequence). The CDR3 sequence is 13 residues long. Deletions cut 2 bases from V and 6 bases from J, with 10 bases between.